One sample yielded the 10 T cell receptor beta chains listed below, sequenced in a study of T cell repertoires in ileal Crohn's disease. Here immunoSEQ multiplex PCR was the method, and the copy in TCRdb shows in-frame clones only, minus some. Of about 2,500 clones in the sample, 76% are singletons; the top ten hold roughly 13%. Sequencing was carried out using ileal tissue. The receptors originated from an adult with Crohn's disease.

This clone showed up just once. CDR3 DNA sequence: TGCGCCAGCAGCCAAGAAAGTAGGGGTGCAACTAATGAAAAACTGTTTTTT. It translates to CASSQESRGATNEKLFF. This chain joins TRBV4-1 and TRBJ1-4; the D gene is possibly TRBD1 (5 bases). V dropped 0 bases and J dropped 0 bases, with 11 bases sitting between them. CDR3 length equals 17 residues. Germline assignment: CDR1 MGHRA and CDR2 YSYEKL.

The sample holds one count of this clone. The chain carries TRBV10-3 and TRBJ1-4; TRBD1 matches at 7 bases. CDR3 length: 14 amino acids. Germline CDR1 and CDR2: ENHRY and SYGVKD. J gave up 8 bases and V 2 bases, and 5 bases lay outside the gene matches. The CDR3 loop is CAISERGPREKLFF. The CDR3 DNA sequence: TGTGCCATCAGTGAGAGGGGGCCGCGGGAAAAACTGTTTTTT.

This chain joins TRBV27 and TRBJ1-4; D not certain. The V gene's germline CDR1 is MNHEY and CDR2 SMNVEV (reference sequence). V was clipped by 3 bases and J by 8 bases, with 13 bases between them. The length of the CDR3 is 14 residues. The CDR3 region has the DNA TGTGCCAGCAGTTTCTCCTTTGGGAGGGAAAAACTGTTTTTT. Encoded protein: CASSFSFGREKLFF.

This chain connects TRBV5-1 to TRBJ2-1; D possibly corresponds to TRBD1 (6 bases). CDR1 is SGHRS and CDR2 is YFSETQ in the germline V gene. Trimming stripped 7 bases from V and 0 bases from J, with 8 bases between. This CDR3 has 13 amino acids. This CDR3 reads CASRTASYNEQFF. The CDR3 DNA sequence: TGCGCCAGCCGGACAGCCTCCTACAATGAGCAGTTCTTC.

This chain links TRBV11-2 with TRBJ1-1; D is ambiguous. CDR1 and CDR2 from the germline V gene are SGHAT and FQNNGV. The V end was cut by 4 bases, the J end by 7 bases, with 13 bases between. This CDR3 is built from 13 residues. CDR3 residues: CASSSEVWGEAFF. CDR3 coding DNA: TGTGCCAGCAGCTCGGAGGTATGGGGTGAAGCTTTCTTT. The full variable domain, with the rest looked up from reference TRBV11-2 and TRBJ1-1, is EAGVAQSPRYKIIEKRQSVAFWCNPISGHATLYWYQQILGQGPKLLIQFQNNGVVDDSQLPKDRFSAERLKGVDSTLKIQPAKLEDSAVYLCASSSEVWGEAFFGQGTRLTVV.

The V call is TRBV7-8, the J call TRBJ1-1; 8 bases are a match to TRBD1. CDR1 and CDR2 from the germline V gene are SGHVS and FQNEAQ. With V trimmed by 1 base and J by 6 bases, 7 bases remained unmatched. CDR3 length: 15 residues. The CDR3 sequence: CASSLVTGGGAEAFF. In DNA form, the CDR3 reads TGTGCCAGCAGCTTAGTAACAGGGGGAGGAGCTGAAGCTTTCTTT.

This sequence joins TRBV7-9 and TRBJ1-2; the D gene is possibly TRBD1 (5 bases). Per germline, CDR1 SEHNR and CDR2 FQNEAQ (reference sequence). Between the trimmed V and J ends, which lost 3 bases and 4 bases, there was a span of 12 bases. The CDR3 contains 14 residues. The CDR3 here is CASSLMGGTYGYTF. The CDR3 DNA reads TGTGCCAGCAGCTTGATGGGGGGGACCTATGGCTACACCTTC.

The chain's CDR3 is CASSESGSGANVLTF. CDR3 DNA: TGTGCCAGCAGTGAATCCGGCTCTGGGGCCAACGTCCTGACTTTC. The chain recombines TRBV6-4 with TRBJ2-6; D is uncertain. V gave up 3 bases and J gave up 0 bases, with 6 bases separating them. CDR3 size: 15 residues. CDR1 is MRHNA, CDR2 SNTAGT, per germline.

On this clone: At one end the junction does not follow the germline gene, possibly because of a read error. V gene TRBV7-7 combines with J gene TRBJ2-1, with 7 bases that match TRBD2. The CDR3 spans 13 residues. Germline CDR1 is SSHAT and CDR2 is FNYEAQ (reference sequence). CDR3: CASSLRLAGEQFF. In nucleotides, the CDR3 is TGTGCTAGCAGCCTGAGACTAGCTGGTGAGCAGTTCTTC.

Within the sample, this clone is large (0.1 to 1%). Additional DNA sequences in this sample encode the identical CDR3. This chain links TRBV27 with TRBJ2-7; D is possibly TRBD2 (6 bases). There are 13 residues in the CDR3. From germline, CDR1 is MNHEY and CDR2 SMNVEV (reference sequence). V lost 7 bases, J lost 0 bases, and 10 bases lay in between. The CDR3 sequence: CASTGGSSYEQYF. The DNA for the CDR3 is TGTGCCAGCACCGGAGGGAGCTCCTACGAGCAGTACTTC.